One sample yielded the 18 T cell receptor beta chains listed below, sequenced in a study of T cell changes during pregnancy in multiple sclerosis. Profiling relied on immunoSEQ multiplex PCR, and the TCRdb table lists in-frame clones only, not all of them. The sample yields under 120,000 clones, roughly nine tenths seen once. Sample: peripheral blood, taken after pregnancy. These receptor sequences come from a female donor with multiple sclerosis, enrolled in a pregnancy study.

The chain has TRBV27 and TRBJ1-1; D is uncertain. Trimming took 5 bases from V and 0 from J, leaving 16 bases between them. This CDR3 is built from 16 residues. The germline V gene encodes CDR1 MNHEY and CDR2 SMNVEV (reference sequence). The CDR3, as DNA: TGTGCCAGCAGTCAAGCCTTTACAGAGATGAACACTGAAGCTTTCTTT. This translates into CASSQAFTEMNTEAFF.

This chain connects TRBV9 to TRBJ2-7; possibly TRBD1 for D (5 bases). Germline loops: CDR1 SGDLS, CDR2 YYNGEE. V dropped 5 bases and J dropped 2 bases, with 14 bases sitting between them. This CDR3 is built from 14 residues. CDR3 nucleotide sequence: TGTGCCAGCAGGTTGGGGCAGGGAACCTACGAGCAGTACTTC. Its translation: CASRLGQGTYEQYF.

The rearrangement joins TRBV21-1 to TRBJ1-1; the D segment call TRBD1 is taken from the table without a DNA check. TRBV21-1 is a listed pseudogene. CDR3 size: 15 residues. CDR3 sequence: CASSHVGQGLFGAFF. The DNA for the CDR3 is TGTGCCAGCAGCCACGTGGGTCAGGGTCTTTTCGGAGCTTTCTTT.

V gene TRBV5-5 combines with J gene TRBJ1-4, with 10 bases fitting TRBD1. CDR1 is SGHKS, CDR2 YYEKEE, per germline (reference sequence). This CDR3 comprises 13 residues. V was pared by 6 bases and J by 8 bases, with 4 bases of the junction left unmatched. CDR3 DNA sequence: TGTGCCAGCATGGGGACAGGGGAGGAAAAACTGTTTTTT. This codes for CASMGTGEEKLFF.

The V call is TRBV11-3, the J call TRBJ2-3, with a weak D call TRBD1 (5 bases). This CDR3 has 12 amino acids. CDR1 is SGHNT, CDR2 YENEEA, per germline. V shed 2 bases and J shed 5 bases, with 5 bases lying between them. In DNA form, the CDR3 reads TGTGCCAGCAGCTTAACAGGAGATACGCAGTATTTT. Its protein product is CASSLTGDTQYF. The full variable domain, in which reference TRBV11-3 and TRBJ2-3 provide the parts outside the CDR3, is EAGVVQSPRYKIIEKKQPVAFWCNPISGHNTLYWYLQNLGQGPELLIRYENEEAVDDSQLPKDRFSAERLKGVDSTLKIQPAELGDSAVYLCASSLTGDTQYFGPGTRLTVL.

This clone has a count of ten or more. The chain employs TRBV19 and TRBJ2-7; D is ambiguous. Germline V CDR1 and CDR2: LNHDA, SQIVND (reference sequence). Trimming took 5 bases from V and 3 from J, leaving 17 bases between them. This CDR3 comprises 15 residues. CDR3 sequence (DNA): TGTGCCAGTAGTCCCAACTACGGAATTAGCTACGAGCAGTACTTC. Translating gives CASSPNYGISYEQYF.

V gene TRBV4-1 combines with J gene TRBJ2-1; 9 bases fit TRBD1. Trimming took 1 base from V and 5 from J; bases not matched to a gene: 6. The CDR3 extends over 16 amino acids. Germline V gene lookup returns CDR1 MGHRA and CDR2 YSYEKL. The CDR3 region is CASSQVRDRVDNEQFF. The DNA of the CDR3 is TGCGCCAGCAGCCAAGTTCGGGACAGGGTCGACAATGAGCAGTTCTTC.

V and J are TRBV9 and TRBJ1-2, with 8 bases aligning to TRBD1. J was trimmed by 2 bases and V by 5 bases; bases with no gene match: 5. Germline assignment: CDR1 SGDLS and CDR2 YYNGEE. The CDR3 totals 14 residues. CDR3 region: CASRKQGVNYGYTF. CDR3 nucleotides: TGTGCCAGCAGGAAACAGGGGGTGAACTATGGCTACACCTTC.

DNA of the CDR3: TGTGCCAGCAGCCCGGACTATGGCTACACCTTC. Amino acids: CASSPDYGYTF. The J gene is TRBJ1-2, the V gene TRBV6-1; unclear D gene. Germline V gives CDR1 MNHNS, CDR2 SASEGT. The CDR3 is made up of 11 amino acids. Trimming removed 6 bases from V and 3 bases from J, with 5 bases in between.

The chain links TRBV5-8 to TRBJ2-1; possibly TRBD1 for D (6 bases). This CDR3 has 13 residues. V dropped 8 bases and J dropped 7 bases, with 16 bases sitting between them. Germline lookup yields CDR1 SGHTS and CDR2 YDEGEE. CDR3 in amino acids: CARSQGRGNEQFF. In nucleotides, the CDR3 is TGTGCCAGGTCGCAGGGAAGGGGGAATGAGCAGTTCTTC. Variable domain in full (rest from reference TRBV5-8 and TRBJ2-1): EAGVTQSPTHLIKTRGQQATLRCSPISGHTSVYWYQQALGLGLQFLLWYDEGEERNRGNFPPRFSGRQFPNYSSELNVNALELEDSALYLCARSQGRGNEQFFGPGTRLTVL.

V is TRBV27 and J is TRBJ2-3; no reliable D call. CDR1 is MNHEY and CDR2 is SMNVEV in the germline V gene (reference sequence). V was clipped by 6 bases and J by 2 bases, with 12 bases between them. This CDR3 contains 14 residues. The CDR3 sequence is CASSPTVYTDTQYF. CDR3 bases: TGTGCCAGCAGCCCTACAGTCTACACAGATACGCAGTATTTT.

This clone was seen more than once but under ten times. The chain has TRBV10-1 and TRBJ2-7; 7 positions match TRBD2. There are 11 residues in the CDR3. V lost 10 bases, J lost 4 bases, and 4 bases stayed unmatched. Germline loops: CDR1 WNHNN, CDR2 SYGVQD (reference sequence). The CDR3 region is CAKTSAYEQYF. CDR3 nucleotides: TGCGCCAAAACTAGCGCATACGAGCAGTACTTC.

V usage is TRBV9 and J usage is TRBJ2-5; the D gene is possibly TRBD2 (7 bases). CDR3 length: 14 amino acids. Trimming left V 2 bases short and J 5 bases short, with 13 bases between. CDR1 is SGDLS, CDR2 YYNGEE, per germline. CDR3 residues: CASSVGGRFETQYF. In DNA, the CDR3 is TGTGCCAGCAGCGTCGGGGGGCGGTTCGAGACCCAGTACTTC.

The chain has TRBV7-3 and TRBJ1-1, with 7 bases that match TRBD1. Germline values: CDR1 SGHTA, CDR2 FQGTGA. J gave up 4 bases and V 5 bases, and 4 bases lay outside the gene matches. The CDR3 loop spans 13 amino acids. The CDR3 region has the DNA TGTGCCAGCAGCCCTGACAGGGCCACTGAAGCTTTCTTT. It is translated as CASSPDRATEAFF.

The chain links TRBV7-8 to TRBJ1-5; no reliable D call. CDR1 and CDR2 from the germline V gene are SGHVS and FQNEAQ. This CDR3 region has 15 residues. V was pared by 2 bases and J by 2 bases, with 10 bases between. The CDR3 is CASSLSNSGNQPQHF. The CDR3 bases are TGTGCCAGCAGCTTATCCAATTCGGGCAATCAGCCCCAGCATTTT.

This chain joins TRBV11-2 and TRBJ1-6; 7 nucleotides match TRBD1. The length of the CDR3 is 15 residues. Unmatched junction bases numbered 4, after V lost 0 bases and J lost 8 bases. Looked up from germline, CDR1 is SGHAT and CDR2 is FQNNGV. The CDR3 region is CASSLEWDSHSPLHF. The CDR3 nucleotides read TGTGCCAGCAGCTTAGAATGGGACAGCCATTCACCCCTCCACTTT.

The chain joins TRBV11-2 to TRBJ2-7; no definite D call. CDR1 is SGHAT, CDR2 FQNNGV, per germline. Trimming left V 5 bases short and J 6 bases short, with 11 bases between. The CDR3 consists of 12 residues. The DNA for the CDR3 is TGTGCCAGCAGCCAAACGAGAACCGAGCAGTACTTC. Amino acids: CASSQTRTEQYF.

The chain is built from TRBV4-1 and TRBJ1-5; 9 bases agree with TRBD1. V gave up 3 bases and J gave up 4 bases; unmatched junction bases: 10. This CDR3 region has 17 residues. The germline V gene has CDR1 MGHRA and CDR2 YSYEKL. CDR3 nucleotides: TGCGCCAGCAGCCAGGGACAGGGCCTTCCAGATAATCAGCCCCAGCATTTT. It encodes CASSQGQGLPDNQPQHF.